This T cell receptor beta chain was identified in a study of OX40 agonist ivuxolimab in advanced cancers. To note about this clone: Its antigen remains unidentified.

Notes on the study in general: Clones of CD4+ and CD8+ blood T cells grew by week 6 at doses of 0.1 to 3.0 mg/kg. Expanded clones were, on average, more numerous in CD8+ T cells than in CD4+.

The repertoire was sequenced with immunoSEQ multiplex PCR; TCRdb's copy has only in-frame clones and lacks some. This table holds some 100,000 clones, 90% found once. Prior autoimmune disease or systemic immunosuppression barred patients. V lost 0 bases, J lost 2 bases, and 6 bases stayed unmatched. Germline-derived CDR1 and CDR2 are LGHNA and YNFKEQ. The length of the CDR3 is 16 residues. Source: CD4+ or CD8+ T cells sorted from blood, taken in a trial of the OX40 agonist ivuxolimab. The rearrangement links TRBV4-2 to TRBJ2-7; TRBD2 aligns across 8 bases. The TCR originated in an adult with an advanced solid tumor such as melanoma, head and neck, liver or kidney cancer. The CDR3 protein is CASSQDTSGLTYEQYF. The CDR3 bases are TGTGCCAGCAGCCAAGATACTAGCGGCCTGACCTACGAGCAGTACTTC.